These 19 T cell receptor beta chains were all obtained from the same sample, sequenced in a study of T cell changes during pregnancy in multiple sclerosis (dated by TCRdb to between 2018 and 2021). The library relied on the immunoSEQ multiplex PCR assay. Not all clones reach the TCRdb copy of this immuneACCESS table, which keeps in-frame sequences only. Checked studies attribute under half of the gap to unresolved V genes and leave the rest unexplained. Across this sample there are about 73,000 clones, with roughly 90% seen only once. 8% to 10% of the sample goes to the ten largest clones. The sample here was peripheral blood, taken after pregnancy. The origin of the receptors is a female donor in good health, enrolled as a control in a pregnancy study.

CDR3 region: CAWSLNRKYEQYF. The CDR3, as DNA: TGTGCCTGGAGTCTGAACAGAAAATACGAGCAGTACTTC. The chain couples TRBV30 to TRBJ2-7; D not resolved. The CDR3 is made up of 13 amino acids. Germline-derived CDR1 and CDR2 are GTSNPN and SVGIG (reference sequence). Trimming removed 2 bases at V and 4 bases at J, with 12 bases between.

V and J are TRBV29-1 and TRBJ2-1, with 9 bases that match TRBD2. The CDR3 has 13 residues. Germline CDR1 SQVTM, CDR2 ANQGSEA. Trimming took 4 bases from V and 9 from J; bases not matched to a gene: 7. The CDR3 DNA follows: TGCAGCGTTGCCGAAGCGGGAGGCCTTGAGCAGTTCTTC. Its protein product is CSVAEAGGLEQFF.

The chain couples TRBV6-5 to TRBJ2-7, with D possibly matching TRBD1 (6 bases). Germline CDR1 MNHEY, CDR2 SVGAGI. The CDR3 is 15 residues long. With 6 bases removed from V and 0 bases from J, the gap between germline ends came to 15 bases. For the CDR3, the DNA is TGTGCCAGCAGGCCCCCAGGGGCCGACTCCTACGAGCAGTACTTC. Its translation is CASRPPGADSYEQYF.

This rearrangement joins TRBV5-6 to TRBJ1-5; 8 positions match TRBD1. V shed 1 base and J 7 bases; nucleotides not matched to a gene: 10. The CDR3 has 16 amino acids. Germline assignment: CDR1 SGHDT and CDR2 YYEEEE. CDR3 nucleotide sequence: TGTGCCAGCAGCTTGAACAGGGGGATGGAGGAGCAGCCCCAGCATTTT. It codes for CASSLNRGMEEQPQHF.

The gene calls are TRBV6-1 and TRBJ2-3; 11 positions match TRBD2. The germline V gene has CDR1 MNHNS and CDR2 SASEGT. V was pared by 0 bases and J by 5 bases, with 7 bases of the junction left unmatched. The CDR3 has 17 residues. CDR3: CASSEAIAGGPGDTQYF. Here the CDR3 DNA reads TGTGCCAGCAGTGAAGCGATAGCGGGAGGGCCAGGAGATACGCAGTATTTT.

The V gene is TRBV6-5, the J gene TRBJ2-7, with a weak D call TRBD1 (6 bases). The CDR3 contains 15 residues. The V gene lost 2 bases and the J gene lost 3 bases, with 14 bases spanning the gap. CDR1 and CDR2 (germline): MNHEY, SVGAGI. CDR3 sequence: CASSYGAGDFYEQYF. The DNA for the CDR3 is TGTGCCAGCAGTTACGGCGCAGGGGATTTCTACGAGCAGTACTTC.

CDR3 in amino acids: CASRPGPNEKLFF. Here the CDR3 DNA reads TGTGCCAGCAGGCCGGGTCCAAATGAAAAACTGTTTTTT. This chain joins TRBV7-2 and TRBJ1-4; no clear D. Germline-derived CDR1 and CDR2 are SGHTA and FQGNSA. Trimming cost V 6 bases and J 5 bases, with 10 bases left between them. The CDR3 loop spans 13 amino acids.

The chain combines TRBV7-9 with TRBJ2-7; 9 nucleotides align to TRBD2. Germline CDR1 and CDR2: SEHNR and FQNEAQ (reference sequence). The CDR3 sequence is 16 residues long. The J segment lost 1 base and the V segment lost 4 bases, leaving 8 bases of the junction unmatched. The CDR3 here is CASSSGGAGGSYEQYF. CDR3 coding DNA: TGTGCCAGCAGCTCCGGCGGAGCGGGAGGTTCCTACGAGCAGTACTTC.

This clone was seen once. CDR3 in amino acids: CASSIDGGAGNQPQHF. In DNA, the CDR3 is TGTGCCAGTAGTATAGACGGGGGGGCGGGCAATCAGCCCCAGCATTTT. V usage is TRBV19 and J usage is TRBJ1-5; D may be TRBD1 (6 bases). Germline V gene sequence: CDR1 LNHDA, CDR2 SQIVND (reference sequence). V lost 0 bases, J lost 2 bases, and 11 bases lay in between. This CDR3 has 16 amino acids.

The genes are TRBV2 and TRBJ1-4; the match to TRBD1 covers 7 bases. With V trimmed by 5 bases and J by 6 bases, 6 bases remained unmatched. Germline loops: CDR1 SNHLY, CDR2 FYNNEI. This CDR3 comprises 14 residues. This CDR3 reads CASSSTGKYEKLFF. CDR3 in DNA: TGTGCCAGCAGTTCGACAGGGAAATATGAAAAACTGTTTTTT.

The chain combines TRBV5-6 with TRBJ2-1; 12 bases are a match to TRBD2. V gave up 2 bases and J gave up 9 bases; unmatched junction bases: 12. Germline CDR1 and CDR2: SGHDT and YYEEEE. The CDR3 extends over 17 amino acids. CDR3 bases: TGTGCCAGCAGCTTACGACTAGCGGGAGTTAAAGGAATTGAGCAGTTCTTC. Residues: CASSLRLAGVKGIEQFF.

The chain carries TRBV18 and TRBJ1-2; weak D call: TRBD1 (5 bases). From germline, CDR1 is KGHSH and CDR2 LQKENI. Trimming cost V 0 bases and J 4 bases, with 6 bases left between them. This CDR3 region has 13 residues. The CDR3 region is CASSPPGGYGYTF. In nucleotides, the CDR3 is TGTGCCAGCTCACCACCGGGGGGCTATGGCTACACCTTC.

The chain recombines TRBV12-5 with TRBJ2-7, with 12 bases matching TRBD2. The V gene end was trimmed by 0 bases and the J gene end by 5 bases; junction bases not matched to a gene: 14. The CDR3 is made up of 19 amino acids. Per the germline V gene, CDR1 is LGHNT and CDR2 is FRNRAP. DNA for the CDR3: TGTGCTAGTGGTTTGGTACCTTCCGGACTAGCGGGGTCTGTCGACGAGCAGTACTTC. It translates to CASGLVPSGLAGSVDEQYF.

The chain carries TRBV7-2 and TRBJ2-1, with TRBD2 matching 7 bases. Germline loops: CDR1 SGHTA, CDR2 FQGNSA. V gave up 1 base and J gave up 0 bases; unmatched junction bases: 3. CDR3 length equals 16 residues. CDR3 in DNA: TGTGCCAGCAGCTTAGGAGGCGGGGGCTCCTACAATGAGCAGTTCTTC. Protein: CASSLGGGGSYNEQFF.

The rearrangement uses TRBV27 and TRBJ1-2, with 10 bases matching TRBD1. The germline V gene has CDR1 MNHEY and CDR2 SMNVEV (reference sequence). The CDR3 sequence is 13 residues long. Trimming at V came to 7 bases and at J to 7 bases, leaving 6 bases not matched to a gene. CDR3 residues: CASTTGGAGGYTF. In nucleotides, the CDR3 is TGTGCCAGCACGACAGGGGGCGCCGGTGGCTACACCTTC.

The table lists this clone with a few counts. The J gene is TRBJ1-5, the V gene TRBV10-1; no clear D gene. Trimming shortened V by 4 bases and J by 3 bases, and 10 bases separated the two germline ends. This CDR3 is built from 14 residues. Germline V gene lookup returns CDR1 WNHNN and CDR2 SYGVQD (reference sequence). The CDR3 loop reads CASSVGSPNQPQHF. The CDR3 coding sequence is TGCGCCAGCAGTGTAGGGAGCCCCAATCAGCCCCAGCATTTT.

This chain links TRBV6-1 with TRBJ2-4; possibly TRBD2 for D (5 bases). The V gene lost 0 bases and the J gene lost 2 bases, with 8 bases spanning the gap. Germline CDR1 is MNHNS and CDR2 is SASEGT. CDR3 length equals 15 residues. The CDR3 spells CASSEAGVPKNIQYF. The DNA of the CDR3 is TGTGCCAGCAGTGAAGCCGGGGTTCCCAAAAACATTCAGTACTTC.

The V gene is TRBV30, the J gene TRBJ1-2, with D maybe TRBD1 (6 bases). Germline CDR1 reads GTSNPN; CDR2 reads SVGIG (reference sequence). V lost 7 bases to trimming and J lost 6 bases, with 15 bases between them. The CDR3 runs to 12 residues. The CDR3 region is CALLTGSDGYTF. The CDR3 DNA follows: TGTGCCTTACTCACAGGGTCGGATGGCTACACCTTC.

The rearrangement uses TRBV29-1 and TRBJ2-7; D is possibly TRBD2 (6 bases). CDR3 size: 15 residues. V was pared by 6 bases and J by 2 bases, with 20 bases between. Germline CDR1 and CDR2: SQVTM and ANQGSEA. The CDR3 reads CSVGDFGRSTYEQYF. Written as DNA, the CDR3 is TGCAGCGTAGGTGATTTCGGGAGATCCACCTACGAGCAGTACTTC.